This record looks at one T cell receptor beta chain sequence and its context. This record comes from a study of blood T cell repertoires in COVID-19. Trimming shortened V by 0 bases and J by 6 bases, and 9 bases separated the two germline ends. Germline V gives CDR1 SGHAT, CDR2 FQNNGV. This CDR3 is built from 14 residues. TCRdb's copy holds only in-frame clones and misses some; the assay was immunoSEQ multiplex PCR. Of about 80,000 clones listed, approximately 82% are singletons. This TCR derives from a man of 80 years or more with active or convalescent COVID-19. Specimen: peripheral blood. This chain connects TRBV11-2 to TRBJ1-5, with D unclear. The CDR3 DNA follows: TGTGCCAGCAGCTTAGATCTTACGGGTCAGCCCCAGCATTTT. The encoded protein is CASSLDLTGQPQHF. The variable domain in full, with the rest retrieved from reference TRBV11-2 and TRBJ1-5, is EAGVAQSPRYKIIEKRQSVAFWCNPISGHATLYWYQQILGQGPKLLIQFQNNGVVDDSQLPKDRFSAERLKGVDSTLKIQPAKLEDSAVYLCASSLDLTGQPQHFGDGTRLSIL.